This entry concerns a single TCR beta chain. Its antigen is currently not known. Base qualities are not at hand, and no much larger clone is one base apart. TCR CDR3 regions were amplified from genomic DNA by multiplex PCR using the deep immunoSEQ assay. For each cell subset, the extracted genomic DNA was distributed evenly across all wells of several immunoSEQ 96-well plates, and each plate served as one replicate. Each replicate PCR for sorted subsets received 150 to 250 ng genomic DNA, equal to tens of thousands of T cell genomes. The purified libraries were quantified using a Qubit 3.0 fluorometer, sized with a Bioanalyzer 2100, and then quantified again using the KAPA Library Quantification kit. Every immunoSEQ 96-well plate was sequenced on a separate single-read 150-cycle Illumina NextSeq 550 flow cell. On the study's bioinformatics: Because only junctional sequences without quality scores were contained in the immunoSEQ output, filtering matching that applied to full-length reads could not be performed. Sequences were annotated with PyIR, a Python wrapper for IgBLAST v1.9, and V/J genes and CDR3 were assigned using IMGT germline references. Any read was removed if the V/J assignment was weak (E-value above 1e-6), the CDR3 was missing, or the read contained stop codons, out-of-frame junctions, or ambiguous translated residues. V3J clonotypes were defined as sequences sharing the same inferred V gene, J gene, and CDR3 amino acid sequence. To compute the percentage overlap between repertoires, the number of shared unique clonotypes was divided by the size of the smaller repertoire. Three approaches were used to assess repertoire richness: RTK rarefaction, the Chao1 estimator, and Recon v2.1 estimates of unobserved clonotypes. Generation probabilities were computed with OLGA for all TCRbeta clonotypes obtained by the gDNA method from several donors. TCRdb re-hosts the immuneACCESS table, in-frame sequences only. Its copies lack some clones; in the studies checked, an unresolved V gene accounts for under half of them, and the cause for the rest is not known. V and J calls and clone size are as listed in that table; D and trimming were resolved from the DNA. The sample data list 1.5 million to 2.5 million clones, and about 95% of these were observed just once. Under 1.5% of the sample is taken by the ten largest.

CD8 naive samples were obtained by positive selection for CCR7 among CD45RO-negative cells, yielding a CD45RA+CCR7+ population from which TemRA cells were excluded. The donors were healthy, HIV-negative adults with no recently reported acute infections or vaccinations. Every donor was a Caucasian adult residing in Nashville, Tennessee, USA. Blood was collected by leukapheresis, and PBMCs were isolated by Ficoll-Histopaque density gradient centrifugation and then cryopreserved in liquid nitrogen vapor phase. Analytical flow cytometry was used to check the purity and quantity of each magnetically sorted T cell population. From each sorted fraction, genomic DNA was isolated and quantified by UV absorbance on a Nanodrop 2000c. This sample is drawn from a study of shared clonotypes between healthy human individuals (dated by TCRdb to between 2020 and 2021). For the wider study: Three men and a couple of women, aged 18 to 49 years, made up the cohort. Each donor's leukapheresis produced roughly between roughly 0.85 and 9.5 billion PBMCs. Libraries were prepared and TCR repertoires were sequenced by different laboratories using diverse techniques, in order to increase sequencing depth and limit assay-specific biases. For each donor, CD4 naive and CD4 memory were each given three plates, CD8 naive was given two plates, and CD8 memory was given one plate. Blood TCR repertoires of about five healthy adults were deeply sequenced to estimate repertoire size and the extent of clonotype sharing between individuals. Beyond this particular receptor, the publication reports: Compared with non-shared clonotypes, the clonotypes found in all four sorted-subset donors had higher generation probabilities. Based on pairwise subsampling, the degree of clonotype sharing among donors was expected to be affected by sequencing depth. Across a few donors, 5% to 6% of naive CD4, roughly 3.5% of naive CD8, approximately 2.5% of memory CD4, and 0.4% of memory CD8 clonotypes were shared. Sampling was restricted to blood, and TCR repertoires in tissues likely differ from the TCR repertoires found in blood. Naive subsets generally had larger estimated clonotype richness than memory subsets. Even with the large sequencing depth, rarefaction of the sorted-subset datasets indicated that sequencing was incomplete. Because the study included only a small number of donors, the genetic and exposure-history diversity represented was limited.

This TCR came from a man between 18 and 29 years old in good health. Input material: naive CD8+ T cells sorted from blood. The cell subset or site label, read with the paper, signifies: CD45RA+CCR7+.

Here the CDR3 is given as CSVEDSTSAYTF. The nucleotide sequence reads as follows: TGCAGCGTTGAAGATTCAACCAGCGCCTACACCTTC. Recombination connected TRBV29-1 to TRBJ1-2, with the D gene not clear enough to name. CDR1 and CDR2 (SQVTM, ANQGSEA) derive from the germline V gene. Cut back by 0 bases and 10 bases, the V and J ends lie 12 bases apart. There are 12 amino acids in the CDR3, from cysteine to phenylalanine inclusive. Kept here is only the CDR3 DNA, which spans 36 bases and is read in frame from base 1.